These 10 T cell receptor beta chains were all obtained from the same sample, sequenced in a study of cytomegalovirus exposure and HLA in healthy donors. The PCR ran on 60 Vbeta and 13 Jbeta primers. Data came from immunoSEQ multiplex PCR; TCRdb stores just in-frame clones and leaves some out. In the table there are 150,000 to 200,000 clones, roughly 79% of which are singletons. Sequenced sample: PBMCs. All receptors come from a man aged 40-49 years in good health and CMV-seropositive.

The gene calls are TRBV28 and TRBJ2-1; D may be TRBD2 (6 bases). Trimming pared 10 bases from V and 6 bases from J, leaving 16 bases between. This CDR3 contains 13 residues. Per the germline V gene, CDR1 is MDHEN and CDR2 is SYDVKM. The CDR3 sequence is CATFRRGINEQFF. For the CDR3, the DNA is TGTGCCACCTTCCGACGGGGGATCAATGAGCAGTTCTTC.

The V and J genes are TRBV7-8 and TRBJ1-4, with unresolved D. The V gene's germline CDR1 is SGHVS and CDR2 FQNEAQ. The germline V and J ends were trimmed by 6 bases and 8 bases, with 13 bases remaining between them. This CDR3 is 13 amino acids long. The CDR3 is CASSLEWREKLFF. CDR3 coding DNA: TGTGCCAGCAGTCTCGAGTGGAGGGAAAAACTGTTTTTT. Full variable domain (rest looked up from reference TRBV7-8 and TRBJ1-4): GAGVSQSPRYKVAKRGQDVALRCDPISGHVSLFWYQQALGQGPEFLTYFQNEAQLDKSGLPSDRFFAERPEGSVSTLKIQRTQQEDSAVYLCASSLEWREKLFFGSGTQLSVL.

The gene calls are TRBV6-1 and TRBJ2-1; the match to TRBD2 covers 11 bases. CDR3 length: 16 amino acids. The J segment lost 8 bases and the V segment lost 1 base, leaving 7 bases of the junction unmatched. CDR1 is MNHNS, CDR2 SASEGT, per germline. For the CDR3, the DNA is TGTGCCAGCAGTGAAGGGGTGACTAGCGGGATTGATGAGCAGTTCTTC. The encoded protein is CASSEGVTSGIDEQFF.

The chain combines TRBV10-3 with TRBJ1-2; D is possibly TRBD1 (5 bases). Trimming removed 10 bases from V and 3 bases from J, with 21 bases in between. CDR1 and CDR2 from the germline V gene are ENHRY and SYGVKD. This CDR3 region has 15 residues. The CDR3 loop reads CATWEGPPRYYGYTF. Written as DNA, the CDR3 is TGTGCCACCTGGGAGGGGCCTCCTCGATACTATGGCTACACCTTC.

The chain's CDR3 is CASSSLMTSGGTDTQYF. The CDR3 DNA reads as TGTGCCAGCAGCTCCCTTATGACTAGCGGGGGCACAGATACGCAGTATTTT. The chain couples TRBV7-3 to TRBJ2-3; 11 nucleotides agree with TRBD2. Trimming took 4 bases from V and 1 from J; bases not matched to a gene: 7. Germline loops: CDR1 SGHTA, CDR2 FQGTGA. The CDR3 length is 17 residues.

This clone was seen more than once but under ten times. The CDR3 DNA is TGTGCCATCAGTGGGCGACTAGCTGAAGATACGCAGTATTTT. This codes for CAISGRLAEDTQYF. This chain joins TRBV10-3 and TRBJ2-3; 7 bases align to TRBD2. V lost 4 bases to trimming and J lost 5 bases; unmatched junction nucleotides: 6. Germline-derived CDR1 and CDR2 are ENHRY and SYGVKD. The CDR3 extends over 14 amino acids.

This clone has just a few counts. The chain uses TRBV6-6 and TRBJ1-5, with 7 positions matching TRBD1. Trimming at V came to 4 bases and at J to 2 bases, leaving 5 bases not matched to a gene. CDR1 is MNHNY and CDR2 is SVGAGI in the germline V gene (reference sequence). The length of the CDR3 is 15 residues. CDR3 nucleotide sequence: TGTGCCAGCAGTTTGACAGGGACCGGCAATCAGCCCCAGCATTTT. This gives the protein CASSLTGTGNQPQHF.

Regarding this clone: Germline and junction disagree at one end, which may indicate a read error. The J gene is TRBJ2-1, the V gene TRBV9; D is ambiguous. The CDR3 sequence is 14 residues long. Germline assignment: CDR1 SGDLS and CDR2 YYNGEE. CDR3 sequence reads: CAGSVVGTYNEQFF. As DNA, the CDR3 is TGTGCCGGCAGCGTAGTTGGCACATACAATGAGCAGTTCTTC.

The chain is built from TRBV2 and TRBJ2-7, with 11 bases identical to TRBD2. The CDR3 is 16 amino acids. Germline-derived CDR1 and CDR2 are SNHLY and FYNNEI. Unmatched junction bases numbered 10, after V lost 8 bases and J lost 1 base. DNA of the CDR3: TGTGCCAGCGGGGCTAGCGGGAGGATTGGGTCCTACGAGCAGTACTTC. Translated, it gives CASGASGRIGSYEQYF.

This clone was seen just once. The CDR3 sequence: CASSQELAGFYEQYF. DNA of the CDR3: TGTGCCAGCAGCCAAGAACTAGCGGGTTTCTACGAGCAGTACTTC. This sequence joins TRBV4-2 and TRBJ2-7; the match to TRBD2 covers 9 bases. CDR3 size: 15 residues. Germline CDR1 is LGHNA and CDR2 is YNFKEQ. The V segment lost 0 bases and the J segment 3 bases; nucleotides outside the gene matches: 3.